The 6 T cell receptor beta chains in this list originate from one sample, sequenced in a study of sequential checkpoint blockade in melanoma (dated by TCRdb to between 2019 and 2020). Library method: the immunoSEQ multiplex PCR assay. TCRdb's version of the immuneACCESS table is confined to in-frame rearrangements and falls short of the full clone set. An unresolved V gene accounts for under half of the shortfall where checked; the remainder is of unknown origin. A total of about 22,000 clones appear in this sample, roughly 80% of them only once. The biggest ten clones account for around 30% of the sample. The sample's treatment or condition, from its label and the paper: randomized to nivolumab then ipilimumab (arm A) or the reverse (arm B). The specimen was CD8+ T cells sorted from blood (inferred from file names), collected from a patient given nivolumab and ipilimumab in sequence. The origin of the receptors is a human donor with melanoma.

The rearrangement uses TRBV27 and TRBJ1-1; 10 nucleotides agree with TRBD1. V lost 5 bases to trimming and J lost 3 bases; unmatched junction nucleotides: 3. Germline values: CDR1 MNHEY, CDR2 SMNVEV (reference sequence). This CDR3 contains 14 residues. This chain's CDR3 is CASSIGTGDTEAFF. CDR3 nucleotide sequence: TGTGCCAGCAGTATTGGGACAGGGGACACTGAAGCTTTCTTT.

The chain recombines TRBV7-2 with TRBJ2-2; D is undetermined. CDR1 SGHTA and CDR2 FQGNSA come from the germline V gene. CDR3 length: 13 amino acids. Trimming pared 6 bases from V and 7 bases from J, leaving 12 bases between. The CDR3 sequence is CASSSVNSGELFF. The CDR3 DNA follows: TGTGCCAGCAGTTCCGTGAATAGCGGGGAGCTGTTTTTT.

The CDR3 DNA reads as TGTGCCAGCAGCGGAACAGGGGGCTACGAGCAGTACTTC. The encoded protein is CASSGTGGYEQYF. This chain joins TRBV6-5 and TRBJ2-7; 8 bases fit TRBD1. The ends lost 6 bases at V and 3 bases at J; junction bases unmatched: 4. CDR3 length: 13 amino acids. Germline CDR1 reads MNHEY; CDR2 reads SVGAGI.

V is TRBV30 and J is TRBJ2-5; 7 positions agree with TRBD1. The DNA end is more similar to TRBJ2-7, so the J call may be wrong. CDR1 is GTSNPN, CDR2 SVGIG, per germline (reference sequence). The CDR3 sequence is 13 residues long. CDR3 in DNA: TGTGCCTGGAGACAGGGGATCTCCTACGAGCAGTACTTC. It codes for CAWRQGISYEQYF.

The table lists this clone with a count of one. The rearrangement links TRBV6-4 to TRBJ2-6; D is unclear. The germline CDR1 and CDR2 sequences are MRHNA and SNTAGT. The CDR3 is 15 residues long. Deletions cut 0 bases from V and 1 base from J, with 4 bases between. CDR3 sequence (DNA): TGTGCCAGCAGTGACTCGACTTCTGGGGCCAACGTCCTGACTTTC. It specifies CASSDSTSGANVLTF.

This rearrangement joins TRBV5-6 to TRBJ1-4, with 8 bases identical to TRBD1. The J segment lost 10 bases and the V segment lost 3 bases, leaving 8 bases of the junction unmatched. Germline CDR1 and CDR2: SGHDT and YYEEEE. CDR3 length: 14 amino acids. The CDR3 DNA is TGTGCCAGCAGCTGGCCGGACAGGGAACGAAAACTGTTTTTT. Translation gives CASSWPDRERKLFF.